Below, one TCR beta chain is given with its context. The sample is drawn from a study of blood T cell repertoires in COVID-19. Whole-study context: The origin of the acute and convalescent COVID-19 samples was the United States, Italy and Spain. The analysed material was cDNA or gDNA that came from T cells, B-cell-depleted T cells, or PBMCs.

Participant-given clinical history determined each cohort assignment. Trimming stripped 7 bases from V and 0 bases from J, with 11 bases between. Germline V gene sequence: CDR1 MRHNA, CDR2 SNTAGT. This CDR3 is 14 amino acids long. The data were produced by immunoSEQ multiplex PCR, yet TCRdb's version contains in-frame clones alone and is incomplete. Here the sample spans roughly 250,000 clones, about 82% being singletons. The rearrangement joins TRBV6-4 to TRBJ2-3; a possible D gene is TRBD1 (6 bases). Sequenced material: PBMCs or T cells enriched from blood (not recorded which). This TCR derives from a woman aged 45-60 years who had recovered from COVID-19. CDR3 residues: CASNAGGSTDTQYF. CDR3 sequence (DNA): TGTGCCAGCAATGCTGGGGGCAGCACAGATACGCAGTATTTT.